These 5 T cell receptor beta chains originate from one sample sequenced in a study of blood T cell repertoires in COVID-19. Clones were read by immunoSEQ multiplex PCR, and TCRdb kept only the in-frame ones, dropping some. The sample holds over 150,000 clones, approximately 80% seen once. Sequencing was performed on peripheral blood. The receptors stem from a human donor in a cohort sampled during active COVID-19.

This clone came up a few times. The chain joins TRBV27 to TRBJ2-7; 14 positions agree with TRBD2. The V and J ends lost 5 bases and 3 bases, in that order; junction bases with no gene match: 9. Germline assignment: CDR1 MNHEY and CDR2 SMNVEV (reference sequence). The CDR3 has 17 residues. CDR3 residues: CASSPWTSGRYFYEQYF. The CDR3 DNA sequence: TGTGCCAGCAGTCCCTGGACTAGCGGGAGGTATTTCTACGAGCAGTACTTC.

This clone was seen a single time. The V and J genes are TRBV6-6 and TRBJ2-1, with D tentatively TRBD2 (5 bases). V lost 2 bases, J lost 5 bases, and 13 bases lay in between. Looked up from germline, CDR1 is MNHNY and CDR2 is SVGAGI (reference sequence). CDR3 length: 15 amino acids. The CDR3 spells CASSYARGSNNEQFF. In DNA, the CDR3 is TGTGCCAGCAGTTACGCTCGGGGATCAAACAATGAGCAGTTCTTC.

This chain connects TRBV15 to TRBJ1-2, with D perhaps TRBD1 (5 bases). Germline-derived CDR1 and CDR2 are LNHNV and YYDKDF (reference sequence). The CDR3 loop spans 12 amino acids. V was trimmed by 5 bases and J by 7 bases, leaving 11 bases between them. The CDR3 DNA reads as TGTGCCACCAGCTCACCTCAGGGTGGCTACACCTTC. This translates into CATSSPQGGYTF.

This sequence joins TRBV2 and TRBJ2-7; 10 nucleotides align to TRBD2. CDR3 length: 15 amino acids. V shed 2 bases and J 6 bases; nucleotides not matched to a gene: 7. The germline V gene encodes CDR1 SNHLY and CDR2 FYNNEI. This CDR3 is CASSERSGRAGEQYF. CDR3 nucleotide sequence: TGTGCCAGCAGTGAAAGGAGCGGGAGGGCCGGCGAGCAGTACTTC.

The V call is TRBV7-9, the J call TRBJ1-2, with 9 bases that match TRBD1. The CDR3 length is 16 residues. V gave up 4 bases and J gave up 8 bases; unmatched junction bases: 14. The germline CDR1 and CDR2 sequences are SEHNR and FQNEAQ (reference sequence). For the CDR3, the DNA is TGTGCCAGCAGCTCCAGCCGGACAGGGGATTATGGAGGCTACACCTTC. This sequence encodes CASSSSRTGDYGGYTF.